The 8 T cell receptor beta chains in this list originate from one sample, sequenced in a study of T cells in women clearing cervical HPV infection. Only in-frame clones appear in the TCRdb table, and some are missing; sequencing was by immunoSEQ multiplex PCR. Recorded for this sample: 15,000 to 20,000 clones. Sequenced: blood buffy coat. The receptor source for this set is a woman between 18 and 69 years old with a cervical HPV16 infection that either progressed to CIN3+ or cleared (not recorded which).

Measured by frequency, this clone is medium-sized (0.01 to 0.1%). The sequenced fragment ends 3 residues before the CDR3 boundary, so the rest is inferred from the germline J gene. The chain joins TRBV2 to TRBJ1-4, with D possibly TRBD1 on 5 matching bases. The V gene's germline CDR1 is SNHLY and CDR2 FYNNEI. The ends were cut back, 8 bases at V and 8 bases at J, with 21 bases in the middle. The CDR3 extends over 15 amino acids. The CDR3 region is CASPPSPGGEEKLFF. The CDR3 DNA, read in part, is TGTGCCAGCCCTCCCAGTCCGGGGGGGGAAGAAAAA.

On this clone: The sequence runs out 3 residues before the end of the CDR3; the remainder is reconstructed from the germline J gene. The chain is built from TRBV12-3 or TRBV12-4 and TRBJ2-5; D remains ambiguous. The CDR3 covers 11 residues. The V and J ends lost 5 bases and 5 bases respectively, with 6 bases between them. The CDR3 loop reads CASSRRETQYF. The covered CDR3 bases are TGTGCCAGCAGTCGCCGGGAGACC.

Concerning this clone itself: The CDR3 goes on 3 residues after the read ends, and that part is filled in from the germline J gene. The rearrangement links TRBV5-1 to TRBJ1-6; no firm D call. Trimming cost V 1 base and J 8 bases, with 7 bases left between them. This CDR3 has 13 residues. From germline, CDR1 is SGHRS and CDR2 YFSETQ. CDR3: CASSLHQDSPLHF. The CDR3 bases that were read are TGCGCCAGCAGCTTGCATCAGGATTCACCC.

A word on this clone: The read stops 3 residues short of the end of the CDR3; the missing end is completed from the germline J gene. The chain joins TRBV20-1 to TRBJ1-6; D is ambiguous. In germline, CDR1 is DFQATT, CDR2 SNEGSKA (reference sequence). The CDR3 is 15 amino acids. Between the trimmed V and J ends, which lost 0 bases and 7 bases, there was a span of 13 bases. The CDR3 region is CSARDFRLENSPLHF. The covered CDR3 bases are TGCAGTGCTAGAGACTTCCGGCTAGAAAATTCACCC.

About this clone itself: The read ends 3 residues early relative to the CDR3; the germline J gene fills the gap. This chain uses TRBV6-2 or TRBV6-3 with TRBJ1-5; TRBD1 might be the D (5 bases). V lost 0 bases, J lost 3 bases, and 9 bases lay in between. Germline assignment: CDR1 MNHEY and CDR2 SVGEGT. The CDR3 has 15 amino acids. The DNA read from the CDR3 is TGTGCCAGCAGTTACTCGGGGGGAGTCAATCAGCCC. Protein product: CASSYSGGVNQP. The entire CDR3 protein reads CASSYSGGVNQPQHF.

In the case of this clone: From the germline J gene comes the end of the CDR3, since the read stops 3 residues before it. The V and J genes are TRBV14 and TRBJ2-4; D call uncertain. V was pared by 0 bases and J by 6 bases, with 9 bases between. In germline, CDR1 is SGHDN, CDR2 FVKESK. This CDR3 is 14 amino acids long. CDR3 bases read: TGTGCCAGCAGCCAAGATTTTGCGCTAAACATT. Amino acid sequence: CASSQDFALNI. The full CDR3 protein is CASSQDFALNIQYF.

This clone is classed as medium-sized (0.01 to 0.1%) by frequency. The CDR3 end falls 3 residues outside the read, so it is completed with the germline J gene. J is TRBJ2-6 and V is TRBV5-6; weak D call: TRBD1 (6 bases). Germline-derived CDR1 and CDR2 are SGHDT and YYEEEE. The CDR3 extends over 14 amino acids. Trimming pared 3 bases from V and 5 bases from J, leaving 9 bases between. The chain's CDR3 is CASSSWDRANVLTF. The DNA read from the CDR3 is TGTGCCAGCAGCTCATGGGACAGGGCCAACGTC.

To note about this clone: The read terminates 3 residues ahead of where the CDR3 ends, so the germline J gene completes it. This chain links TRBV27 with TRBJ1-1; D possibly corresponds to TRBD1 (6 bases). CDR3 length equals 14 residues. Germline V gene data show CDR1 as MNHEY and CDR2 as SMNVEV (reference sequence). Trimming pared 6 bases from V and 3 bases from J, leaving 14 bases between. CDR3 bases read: TGTGCCAGCAGCCCATACAGGGACGACACTGAA. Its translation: CASSPYRDDTE. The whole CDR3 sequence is CASSPYRDDTEAFF.